This TCR beta chain stems from a study of blood T cells in healthy people across ages. In germline, CDR1 is MNHEY, CDR2 SVGAGI. V lost 5 bases and J 6 bases, leaving 19 bases between the germline ends. There are 15 residues in the CDR3. A J-beta primer mix and a sample-barcoded 5' primer were used in a second PCR of roughly 6 to 11 cycles. TCRdb itself ran the 5' RACE reads through MiXCR, one entry per CDR3 protein. The table includes about 800,000 distinct CDR3 sequences, approximately 25% detected once. The same data also went into a second study, on T cells of mothers and their children.

Sequencing input: blood. The source of this sequence is a boy younger than 18 in good health. The chain has TRBV6-5 and TRBJ1-2; a possible D gene is TRBD1 (6 bases). In DNA form, the CDR3 reads TGTGCCAGCAGTCCCGGGGACTTAGGGGGGCATGGCTACACCTTC. As protein: CASSPGDLGGHGYTF.